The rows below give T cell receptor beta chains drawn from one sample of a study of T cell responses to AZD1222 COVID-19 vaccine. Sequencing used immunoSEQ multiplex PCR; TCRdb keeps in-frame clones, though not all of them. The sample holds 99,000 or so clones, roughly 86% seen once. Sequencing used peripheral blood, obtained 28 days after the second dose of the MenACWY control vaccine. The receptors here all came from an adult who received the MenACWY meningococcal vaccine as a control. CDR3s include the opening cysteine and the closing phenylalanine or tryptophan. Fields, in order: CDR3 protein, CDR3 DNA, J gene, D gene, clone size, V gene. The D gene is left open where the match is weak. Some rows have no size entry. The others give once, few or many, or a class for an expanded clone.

CASSPGVGYTF TGTGCCTCAAGCCCGGGGGTAGGCTACACCTTC TRBJ1-2 NA NA TRBV6-6
CASTPTMSYGNTIYF TGTGCCAGCACCCCAACGATGTCTTACGGAAACACCATATATTTT TRBJ1-3 NA NA TRBV6-6
CASSLTESSYEQYF TGTGCCAGCAGTTTGACAGAGAGCTCCTACGAGCAGTACTTC TRBJ2-7 NA NA TRBV28
CASSQQDRGALYEQYF TGCGCCAGCAGCCAACAGGACAGGGGGGCCCTCTACGAGCAGTACTTC TRBJ2-7 TRBD1 NA TRBV4-3
CATSRDPRDSSNQPQHF TGTGCCACCAGCAGAGACCCCCGGGACAGTAGCAATCAGCCCCAGCATTTT TRBJ1-5 TRBD1 NA TRBV15
CASSVDRGGTSSIRTDTQYF TGTGCCAGCAGCGTAGATCGCGGGGGGACCTCATCCATCCGCACAGATACGCAGTATTTT TRBJ2-3 TRBD2 NA TRBV9
CASSLDRGPGNTIYF TGTGCCAGCAGTCTCGACAGGGGACCTGGAAACACCATATATTTT TRBJ1-3 TRBD1 few TRBV4-2
CASSEGTESSMAFF TGTGCCAGCAGTGAAGGGACAGAAAGCTCTATGGCTTTCTTT TRBJ1-1 TRBD1 NA TRBV7-9
CASEAQGKNTEAFF TGTGCCAGCGAGGCACAGGGGAAGAACACTGAAGCTTTCTTT TRBJ1-1 TRBD1 NA TRBV7-9
CASSEAGVRTEAFF TGTGCCAGCAGTGAGGCGGGGGTGCGCACTGAAGCTTTCTTT TRBJ1-1 NA NA TRBV6-1
CASSLAGSSYEQYF TGCGCCAGCAGCTTGGCCGGGAGCTCCTACGAGCAGTACTTC TRBJ2-7 NA NA TRBV5-1
CASSRDRVDQPQHF TGCGCCAGCAGCCGGGACAGGGTAGATCAGCCCCAGCATTTT TRBJ1-5 TRBD1 NA TRBV23-1
CAIRNYETQYF TGTGCCATCAGAAATTACGAGACCCAGTACTTC TRBJ2-5 NA NA TRBV10-3
CASSEHRLAGGPSYNEQFF TGTGCCAGCAGCGAGCACAGACTAGCGGGGGGGCCTTCCTACAATGAGCAGTTCTTC TRBJ2-1 TRBD2 NA TRBV13
CASSVTGGGQPQHF TGTGCCAGCAGCGTAACAGGGGGGGGTCAGCCCCAGCATTTT TRBJ1-5 TRBD1 once TRBV2